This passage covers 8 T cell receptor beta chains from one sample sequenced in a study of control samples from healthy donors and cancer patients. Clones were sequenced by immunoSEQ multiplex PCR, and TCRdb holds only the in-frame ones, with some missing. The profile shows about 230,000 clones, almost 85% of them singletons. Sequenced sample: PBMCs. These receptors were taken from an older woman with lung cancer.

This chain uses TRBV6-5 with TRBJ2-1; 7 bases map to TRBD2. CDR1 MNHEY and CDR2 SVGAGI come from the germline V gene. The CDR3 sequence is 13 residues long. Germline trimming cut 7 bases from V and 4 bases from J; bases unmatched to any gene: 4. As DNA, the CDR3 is TGTGCCAGCAACCCCGGGAGGTACAATGAGCAGTTCTTC. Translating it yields CASNPGRYNEQFF.

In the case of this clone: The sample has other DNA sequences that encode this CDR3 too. As DNA, the CDR3 is TGCGCCAGCAGCTTGGTCGGGGGACAAGAGACCCAGTACTTC. This translates into CASSLVGGQETQYF. The chain couples TRBV5-1 to TRBJ2-5, with a possible D match to TRBD2 (6 bases). The CDR3 is made up of 14 amino acids. The germline V gene encodes CDR1 SGHRS and CDR2 YFSETQ. With 0 bases removed from V and 2 bases from J, the gap between germline ends came to 8 bases.

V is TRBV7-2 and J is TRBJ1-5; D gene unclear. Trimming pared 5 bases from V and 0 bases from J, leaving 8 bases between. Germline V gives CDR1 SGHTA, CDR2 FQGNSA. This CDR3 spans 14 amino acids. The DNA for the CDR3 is TGTGCCAGCAGCCATCTCAATAGCAATCAGCCCCAGCATTTT. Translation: CASSHLNSNQPQHF.

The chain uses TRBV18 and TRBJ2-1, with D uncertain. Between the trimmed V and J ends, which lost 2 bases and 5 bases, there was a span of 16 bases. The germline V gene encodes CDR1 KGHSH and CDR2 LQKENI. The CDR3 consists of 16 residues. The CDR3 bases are TGTGCCAGCTCACCAGGCCGCTCAGCCGTCCACAATGAGCAGTTCTTC. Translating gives CASSPGRSAVHNEQFF.

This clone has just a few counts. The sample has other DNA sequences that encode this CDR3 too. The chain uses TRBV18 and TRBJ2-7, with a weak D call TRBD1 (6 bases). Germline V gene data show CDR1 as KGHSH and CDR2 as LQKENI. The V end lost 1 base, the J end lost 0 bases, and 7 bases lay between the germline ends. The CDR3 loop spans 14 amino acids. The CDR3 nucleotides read TGTGCCAGCTCACCACTACAGGGCTCCTACGAGCAGTACTTC. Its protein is CASSPLQGSYEQYF. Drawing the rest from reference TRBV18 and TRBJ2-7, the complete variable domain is NAGVMQNPRHLVRRRGQEARLRCSPMKGHSHVYWYRQLPEEGLKFMVYLQKENIIDESGMPKERFSAEFPKEGPSILRIQQVVRGDSAAYFCASSPLQGSYEQYFGPGTRLTVT.

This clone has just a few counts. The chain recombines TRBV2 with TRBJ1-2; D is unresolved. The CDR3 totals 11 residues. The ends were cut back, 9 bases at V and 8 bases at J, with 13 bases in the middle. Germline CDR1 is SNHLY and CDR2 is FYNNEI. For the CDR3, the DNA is TGTGCCAGGGAAACAGACGTAGGCTACACCTTC. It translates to CARETDVGYTF.

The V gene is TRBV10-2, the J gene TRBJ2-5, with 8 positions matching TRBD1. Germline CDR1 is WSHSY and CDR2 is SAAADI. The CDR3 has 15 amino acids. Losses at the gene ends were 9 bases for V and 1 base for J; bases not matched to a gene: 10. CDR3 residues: CASLPDRASQETQYF. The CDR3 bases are TGCGCCAGTCTCCCGGACAGGGCGTCCCAAGAGACCCAGTACTTC.

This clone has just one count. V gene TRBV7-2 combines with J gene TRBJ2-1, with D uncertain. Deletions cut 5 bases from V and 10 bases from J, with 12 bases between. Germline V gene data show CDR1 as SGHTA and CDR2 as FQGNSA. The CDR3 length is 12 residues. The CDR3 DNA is TGTGCCAGCAGCCTCCGGGCCGTCGAGCAGTTCTTC. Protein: CASSLRAVEQFF. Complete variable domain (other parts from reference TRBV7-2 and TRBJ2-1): GAGVSQSPSNKVTEKGKDVELRCDPISGHTALYWYRQSLGQGLEFLIYFQGNSAPDKSGLPSDRFSAERTGGSVSTLTIQRTQQEDSAVYLCASSLRAVEQFFGPGTRLTVL.